The 4 T cell receptor beta chains listed next were all sequenced from one sample in a study of cytomegalovirus exposure and HLA in healthy donors. In the PCR, 60 Vbeta and 13 Jbeta primers were used. Profiling relied on immunoSEQ multiplex PCR, and the TCRdb table lists in-frame clones only, not all of them. The repertoire holds 100,000 to 150,000 clones, around three quarters seen once, with 1.2% in the top ten. Material: PBMCs. These receptors all come from a female donor in good health and CMV-seronegative.

There are a few counts of this clone. The chain combines TRBV7-8 with TRBJ2-5, with 15 bases matching TRBD2. The V gene end was trimmed by 1 base and the J gene end by 5 bases; junction bases not matched to a gene: 5. Germline V gene lookup returns CDR1 SGHVS and CDR2 FQNEAQ. The CDR3 is 17 residues long. The CDR3 region is CASSLGGLAGGWETQYF. The CDR3 nucleotides read TGTGCCAGCAGCTTAGGGGGACTAGCGGGAGGCTGGGAGACCCAGTACTTC.

Comment on this clone: Sequence at one end of the junction differs from germline and may be a read error. The CDR3: CASSDRDRGTDAQYF. The CDR3 bases are TGTGCCAGCAGTGACCGGGACAGGGGCACAGATGCGCAGTATTTT. The chain links TRBV6-6 to TRBJ2-3; 10 bases are a match to TRBD1. This CDR3 comprises 15 residues. Germline CDR1 and CDR2: MNHNY and SVGAGI (reference sequence).

This clone turned up a few times. In DNA form, the CDR3 reads TGCGCCAGCAGCCTAGCCCAGGCTAGCACTGAAGCTTTCTTT. Translated, it gives CASSLAQASTEAFF. The rearrangement links TRBV5-1 to TRBJ1-1; D not certain. CDR3 length: 14 residues. Trimming took 4 bases from V and 4 from J, leaving 14 bases between them. Germline V gives CDR1 SGHRS, CDR2 YFSETQ.

Turning to this clone: The junction departs from the called germline gene at one end, perhaps through a read error. V and J are TRBV7-7 and TRBJ2-7, with D possibly TRBD1 on 6 matching bases. The CDR3 contains 13 residues. The germline V gene has CDR1 SSHAT and CDR2 FNYEAQ (reference sequence). The DNA for the CDR3 is TGTGCTAGCAGCTTGGAGAGAGGACAGGAGCAGTACTTC. It specifies CASSLERGQEQYF.